This T cell receptor beta chain is drawn from a study of blood T cell repertoires in COVID-19. Study-level background: Spain, Italy and the United States supplied samples that represented acute and convalescent COVID-19. Nucleic acid was either cDNA or gDNA, and it came from T cells, B-cell-depleted T cells, or PBMCs.

A Seattle source enrolled patients during active infection and followed them longitudinally. Authors' data handling: Amplification of reference gene primers was used by the study to estimate nucleated cell counts. The protocol was immunoSEQ multiplex PCR, while the TCRdb copy is restricted to in-frame clones and leaves out a portion. The DNA was the basis for D and trimming; V, J and clone size are from that table. The data hold more than 65,000 clones, with 65% to 90% observed a single time. The germline CDR1 and CDR2 sequences are DFQATT and SNEGSKA (reference sequence). The CDR3 has 10 residues. V lost 3 bases and J lost 6, with 6 bases in between.

This TCR came from a man aged 25-45 years with COVID-19, enrolled during active disease. Sequenced input: peripheral blood. This chain joins TRBV20-1 and TRBJ2-7; D might be TRBD2 (6 bases). The CDR3 DNA reads as TGCAGTGCTAGGGGAGGCGAGCAGTACTTC. Encoded protein: CSARGGEQYF.